This TCR beta chain was sequenced for a study of OX40 agonist ivuxolimab in advanced cancers. Background on the study: Intravenous ivuxolimab at 0.01 to 10 mg/kg was given to patients every 2 weeks.

CDR3 size: 13 residues. The V end lost 6 bases, the J end lost 4 bases, and 9 bases lay between the germline ends. Germline V gives CDR1 MNHEY, CDR2 SVGAGI. Assay: immunoSEQ multiplex PCR; the TCRdb copy retains only in-frame clones and omits some. The table includes 60,000 to 90,000 clones, approximately 86% detected once. Exclusion of a patient followed from autoimmune disease history or systemic immunosuppression. The source was CD4+ or CD8+ T cells sorted from blood, collected in a trial of the OX40 agonist ivuxolimab. This sequence originates from an adult with an advanced solid tumor such as melanoma, head and neck, liver or kidney cancer. V gene TRBV6-5 combines with J gene TRBJ1-4; no clear D. The CDR3 nucleotides are TGTGCCAGCAGGGGGAACTATAATGAAAAACTGTTTTTT. Translation: CASRGNYNEKLFF.